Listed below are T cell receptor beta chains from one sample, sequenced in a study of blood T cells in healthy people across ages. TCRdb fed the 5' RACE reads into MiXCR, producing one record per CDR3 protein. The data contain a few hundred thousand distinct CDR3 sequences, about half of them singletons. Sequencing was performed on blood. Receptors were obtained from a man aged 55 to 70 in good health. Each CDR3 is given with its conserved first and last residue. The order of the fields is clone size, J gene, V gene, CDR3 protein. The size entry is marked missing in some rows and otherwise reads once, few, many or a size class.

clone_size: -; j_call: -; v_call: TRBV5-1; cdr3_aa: CASSPARDHYEQYF
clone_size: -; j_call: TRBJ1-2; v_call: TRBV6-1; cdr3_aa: CASLQTPLGGAQTGYTF
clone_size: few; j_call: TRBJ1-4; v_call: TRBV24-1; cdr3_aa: CATRDRNEKLFF
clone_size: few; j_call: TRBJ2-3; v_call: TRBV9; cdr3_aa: CASSAISGTSTDTQYF
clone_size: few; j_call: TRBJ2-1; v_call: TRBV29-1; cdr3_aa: CSVGGGASSIDEQFF
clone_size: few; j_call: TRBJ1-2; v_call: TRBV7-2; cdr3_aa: CASSQNRALGYGYTF
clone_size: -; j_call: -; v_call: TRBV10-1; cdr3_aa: CATGTSATQYF
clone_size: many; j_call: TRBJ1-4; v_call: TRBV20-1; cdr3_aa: CSATGLFEKLFF
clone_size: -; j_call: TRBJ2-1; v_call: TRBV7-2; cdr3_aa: CASSSAGGGNKREQFF
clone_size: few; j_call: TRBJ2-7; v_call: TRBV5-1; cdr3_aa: CASSASGPTYEQYF
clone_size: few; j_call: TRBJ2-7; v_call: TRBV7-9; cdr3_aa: CASSSGTLNYEQYF
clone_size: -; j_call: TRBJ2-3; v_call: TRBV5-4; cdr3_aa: CASSTGQALTDTQYF
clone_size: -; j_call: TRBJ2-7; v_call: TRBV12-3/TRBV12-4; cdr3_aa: CASSSTYLGTGDTYEQYF
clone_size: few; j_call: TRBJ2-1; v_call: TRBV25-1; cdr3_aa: CASTRMGGNEQFF
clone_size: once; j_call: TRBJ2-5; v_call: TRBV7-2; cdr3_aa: CASSLVHSPQETQYF
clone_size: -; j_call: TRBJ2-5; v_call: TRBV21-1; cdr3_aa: CASSSRWSQTQYF
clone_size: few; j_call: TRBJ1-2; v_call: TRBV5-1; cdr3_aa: CASSSGQGLFYGYTF
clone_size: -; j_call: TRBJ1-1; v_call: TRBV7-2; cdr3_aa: CASSLAPTGGRANTEAFF
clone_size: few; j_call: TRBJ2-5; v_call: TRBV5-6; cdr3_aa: CASTYEKVWETQYF
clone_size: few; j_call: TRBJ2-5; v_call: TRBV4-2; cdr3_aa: CASSQVSSGGPQETQYF
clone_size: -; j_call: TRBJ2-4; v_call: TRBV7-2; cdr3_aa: CASSFTMGAKNIQYF
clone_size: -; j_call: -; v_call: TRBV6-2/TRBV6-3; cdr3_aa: CASSSGGHFQGDEQYF
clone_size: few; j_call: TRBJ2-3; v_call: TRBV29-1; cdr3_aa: CSVKRGSGTDTQYF
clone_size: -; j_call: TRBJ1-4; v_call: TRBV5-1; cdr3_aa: CASSLGGRATNEKLFF
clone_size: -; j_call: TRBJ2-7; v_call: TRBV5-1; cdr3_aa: CASSLSGSAYEQYF
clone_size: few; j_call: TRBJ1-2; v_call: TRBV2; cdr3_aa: CASSVMGPNYGYTF
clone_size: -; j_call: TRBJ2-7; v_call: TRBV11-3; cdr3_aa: CASSPGLAGFHYEQYF
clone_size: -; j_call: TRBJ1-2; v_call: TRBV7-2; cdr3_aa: CASSLDTVNYGYTF
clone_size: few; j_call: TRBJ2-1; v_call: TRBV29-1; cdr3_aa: CSVERLGGGLRGDEQFF
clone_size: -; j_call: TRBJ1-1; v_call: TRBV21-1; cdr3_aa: CASSKLLGTMNTEAFF
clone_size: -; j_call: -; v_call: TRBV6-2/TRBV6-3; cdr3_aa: CASNPRTSGSIYEQYF
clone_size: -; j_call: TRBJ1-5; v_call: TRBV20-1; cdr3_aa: CSARPTGGGNQPQHF
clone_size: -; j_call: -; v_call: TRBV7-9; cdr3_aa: CTSSLDNYEQYF
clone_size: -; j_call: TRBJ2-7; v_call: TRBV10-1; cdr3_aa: CASSSGTGAPEQYF
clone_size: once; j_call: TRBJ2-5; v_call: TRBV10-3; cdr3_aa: CAISEGLAGETQYF
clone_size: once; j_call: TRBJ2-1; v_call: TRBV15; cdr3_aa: CATSRTGSYNEQFF
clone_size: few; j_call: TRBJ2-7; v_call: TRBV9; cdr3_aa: CASSVAAGVAYEQYF
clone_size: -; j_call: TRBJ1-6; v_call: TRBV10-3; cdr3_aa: CAISRGGQSNSPLHF
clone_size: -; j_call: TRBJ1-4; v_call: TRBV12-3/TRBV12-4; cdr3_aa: CASSSSGSNNEKLFF
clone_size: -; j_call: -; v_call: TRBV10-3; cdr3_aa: CAISAGTSTETQYF
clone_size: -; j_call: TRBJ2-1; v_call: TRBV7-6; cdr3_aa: CASSRESRGAARNEQFF
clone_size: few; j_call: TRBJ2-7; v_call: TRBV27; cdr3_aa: CASSLSSGGYEQYF
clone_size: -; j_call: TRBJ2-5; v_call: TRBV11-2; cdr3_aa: CASSLVDMLQETQYF
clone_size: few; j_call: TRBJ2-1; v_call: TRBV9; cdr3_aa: CASSVGASGRVGFAYNEQFF
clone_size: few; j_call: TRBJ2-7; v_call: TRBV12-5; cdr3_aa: CASGPGVSGAYEQYF
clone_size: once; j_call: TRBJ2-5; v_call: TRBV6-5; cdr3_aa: CARSYSGGRGQETQYF
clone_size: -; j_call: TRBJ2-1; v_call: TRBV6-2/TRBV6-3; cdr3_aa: CASSYSHNEQFF
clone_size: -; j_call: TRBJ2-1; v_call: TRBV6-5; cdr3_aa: CASSYSRSYNEQFF
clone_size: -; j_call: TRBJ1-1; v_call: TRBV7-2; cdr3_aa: CASSRRQGRAFF
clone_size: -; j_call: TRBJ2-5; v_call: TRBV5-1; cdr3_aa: CASSPQTGEGEIQYF
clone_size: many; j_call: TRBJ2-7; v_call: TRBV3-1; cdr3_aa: CASSRGEYEQYF
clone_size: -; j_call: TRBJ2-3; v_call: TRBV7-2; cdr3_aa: CASGLWDTQYF
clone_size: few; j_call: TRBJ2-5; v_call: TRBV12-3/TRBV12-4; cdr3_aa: CASSSWDRIETQYF